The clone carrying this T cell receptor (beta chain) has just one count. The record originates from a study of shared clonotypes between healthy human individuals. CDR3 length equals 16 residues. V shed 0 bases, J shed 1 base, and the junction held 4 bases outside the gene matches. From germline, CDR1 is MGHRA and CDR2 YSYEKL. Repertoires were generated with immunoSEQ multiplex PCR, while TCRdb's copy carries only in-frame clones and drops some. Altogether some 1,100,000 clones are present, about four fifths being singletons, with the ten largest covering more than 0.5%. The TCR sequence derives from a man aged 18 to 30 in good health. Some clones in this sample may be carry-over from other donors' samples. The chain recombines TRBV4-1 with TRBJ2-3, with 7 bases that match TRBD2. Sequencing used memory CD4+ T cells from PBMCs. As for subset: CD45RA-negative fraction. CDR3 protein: CASSQDPAGGTDTQYF. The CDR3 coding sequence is TGCGCCAGCAGCCAAGATCCGGCGGGAGGCACAGATACGCAGTATTTT.